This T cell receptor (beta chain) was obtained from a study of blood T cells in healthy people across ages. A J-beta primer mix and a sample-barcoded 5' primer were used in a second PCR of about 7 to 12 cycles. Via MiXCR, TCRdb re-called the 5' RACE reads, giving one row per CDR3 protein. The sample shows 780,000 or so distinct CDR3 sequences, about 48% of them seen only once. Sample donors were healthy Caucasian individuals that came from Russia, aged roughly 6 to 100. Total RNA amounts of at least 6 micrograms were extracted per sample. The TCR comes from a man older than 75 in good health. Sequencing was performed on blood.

CDR3 loop: CASSSRLADSYNEQYF. The CDR3 nucleotides read TGTGCCAGCAGCTCGAGACTAGCGGACTCCTACAATGAGCAGTACTTC. This chain uses TRBV7-9 with TRBJ2-1; 9 bases align to TRBD2. The DNA end favors TRBJ2-7, so the J call may be wrong. Germline V CDR1 and CDR2: SEHNR, FQNEAQ (reference sequence). This CDR3 has 16 amino acids.